In its sample, the clone carrying this TCR beta chain was seen many times. No antigen is known for it. Relying on iRepertoire HTBI primers and Arm-PCR of CDR3 regions, the team built TCR beta libraries. TCRdb used MiXCR to reprocess the multiplex PCR reads, holding one entry per CDR3 protein. The table lists hundreds of thousands of distinct CDR3 sequences, 20% of them singletons, with over 7.5% in the top ten. This sample is part of a study of regulatory T cells in long-lasting Graves disease. Study-wide context: Persistent Graves' disease meant over 5 years of antithyroid drugs with positive TSH receptor antibodies.

Time point noted: persistent/refractory GD, antithyroid drugs over 5 years with positive TRAb. From RNA extracted from PBMCs, the TCR library was made. The CDR3 runs 13 residues. In germline, CDR1 is MNHEY, CDR2 SVGEGT. Deletions cut 5 bases from V and 9 bases from J, with 16 bases between. Study results and limitations: Graves' patients with persistent disease showed TCR diversity lower than patients newly diagnosed. TRBV28, TRBJ1-2 and TRBJ2-5 were segments that persistent disease favored. Relative to new patients (under 1,000), persistent patients exhibited greater sharing of public clonotypes (around 2,700).

This clonotype was sampled from a female donor with Graves disease. The rearrangement uses TRBV6-2 or TRBV6-3 and TRBJ1-2; D possibly corresponds to TRBD1 (6 bases). Sequences were derived from peripheral blood mononuclear cells (PBMCs), sampled when the disease was refractory, from a patient treated with antithyroid drugs. The CDR3 DNA follows: TGTGCCAGCAGTCAAACAGGGATTACACGCTACACCTTC. Translated: CASSQTGITRYTF.